The source of this T cell receptor (beta chain) is a study of early T cells in non-severe SARS-CoV-2 infection. There are 15 residues in the CDR3. V dropped 3 bases and J dropped 7; count of bases not matched to a gene: 6. Per germline, CDR1 ENHRY and CDR2 SYGVKD. Separate cDNA molecules each had unique molecular identifiers attached to them. MiXCR was run by TCRdb on the 5' RACE reads, yielding one entry per CDR3 protein. Among about 72,000 distinct CDR3 sequences listed, around 10% were seen once. The chain joins TRBV10-3 to TRBJ1-6, with 7 nucleotides matching TRBD1. The receptor comes from an adult who was a healthcare worker with PCR-confirmed SARS-CoV-2 infection or an uninfected control (not recorded which). Sequencing used whole blood, obtained at baseline. The chain's CDR3 is CAISETGTANSPLHF. As DNA, the CDR3 is TGTGCCATCAGTGAAACCGGGACAGCGAATTCACCCCTCCACTTT.